This TCR beta chain was captured by sequencing in a study of CD39 and CD103 CD8 tumor-infiltrating T cells. The V end was cut by 0 bases, the J end by 6 bases, with 3 bases between. This CDR3 is 11 amino acids long. CDR1 DFQATT and CDR2 SNEGSKA come from the germline V gene (reference sequence). Profiling relied on immunoSEQ multiplex PCR, and the TCRdb table lists in-frame clones only, not all of them. Of under 20,000 clones in the sample, 80% to 95% were seen once. The source of this sequence is a human donor with head and neck squamous cell carcinoma. The sample taken for sequencing was CD8+ T cells sorted from blood. As to subset: total memory CD8 T cells (CD45RA-CCR7+/-) from blood or uninvolved lymph node. The chain combines TRBV20-1 with TRBJ2-1; D gene uncertain. The CDR3 DNA follows: TGCAGTGCTAGAGAGGTCAATGAGCAGTTCTTC. This codes for CSAREVNEQFF.